This paragraph covers one TCR beta chain sequence. The CDR3 regions of TCR beta were amplified from RNA transcripts. HTBI primers drove first-round RT-PCR of the TCR CDR3. TCRdb reprocessed the multiplex PCR reads with MiXCR, giving one entry per CDR3 protein. This sample yields 480,000 or so distinct CDR3 sequences, of which approximately 49% are seen a single time; around 47% belongs to the top ten. The sample belongs to a study of T cells in Graves' hyperthyroidism and ophthalmopathy. Trimming left V 3 bases short and J 10 bases short, with 11 bases between. CDR1 and CDR2 from the germline V gene are KGHDR and SFDVKD. The length of the CDR3 is 13 residues.

The sequencing sample was made of peripheral blood or thyroid tissue (not recorded which). The sequence was obtained from an adult woman with Graves' disease, either hyperthyroidism or ophthalmopathy (not recorded which). This chain uses TRBV24-1 with TRBJ2-2; D is unclear. CDR3 loop: CATSDPPPPELFF. The CDR3 DNA reads as TGTGCCACCAGTGATCCTCCTCCTCCGGAGCTGTTTTTT.